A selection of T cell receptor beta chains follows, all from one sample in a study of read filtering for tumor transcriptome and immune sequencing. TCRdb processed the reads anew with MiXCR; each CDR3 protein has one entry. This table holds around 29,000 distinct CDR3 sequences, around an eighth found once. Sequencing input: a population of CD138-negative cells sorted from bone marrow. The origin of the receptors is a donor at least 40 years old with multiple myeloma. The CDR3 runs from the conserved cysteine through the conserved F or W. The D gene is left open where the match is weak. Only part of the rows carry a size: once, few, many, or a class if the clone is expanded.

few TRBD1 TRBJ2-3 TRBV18 TGTGCCAGCTCACCCCTAAGGACAGGGGGGACAGATACGCAGTATTTT CASSPLRTGGTDTQYF
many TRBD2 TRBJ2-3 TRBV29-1 TGCAGCGGGAGGCTAGCGGGAGGGGGGACAGATACGCAGTATTTT CSGRLAGGGTDTQYF
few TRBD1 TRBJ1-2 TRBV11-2 TGTGCCAGCAGCTTTAGGGACAGGGAAGGGTATGGCTACACCTTC CASSFRDREGYGYTF
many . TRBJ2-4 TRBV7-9 TGTGCCAGCAGCCCGAGCTTTCGGAACATTCAGTACTTC CASSPSFRNIQYF
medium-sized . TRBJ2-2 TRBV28 TGTGCCAGCAGTTTGGGGCAGGAGGGAGGAACCGGGGAGCTGTTTTTT CASSLGQEGGTGELFF
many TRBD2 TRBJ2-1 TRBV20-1 TGCAGTGCTAGAGAACTAGCGGGCGCTAACAATGAGCAGTTCTTC CSARELAGANNEQFF
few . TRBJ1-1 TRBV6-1 TGTGCCAGCAGTTCCGGGGGGAACACTGGAGCTTTCTTT CASSSGGNTGAFF
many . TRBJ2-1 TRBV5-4 TGTGCCAGCAGCTTACCCGGGACCCCTTGGAATGAGCAGTTCTTC CASSLPGTPWNEQFF
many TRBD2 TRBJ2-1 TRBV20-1 TGCAGTGCTAGAGATGTCAGCGGGAGTACGGTTAATGAGCAGTTCTTC CSARDVSGSTVNEQFF
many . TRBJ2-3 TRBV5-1 TGCGCCAGCAGCTTGGAAGCGGCAATTTTCGGCACAGATACGCAGTATTTT CASSLEAAIFGTDTQYF
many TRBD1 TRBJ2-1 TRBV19 TGTGCCAGTAGTGCATGGACAGGGGGCAATGAGCAGTTCTTC CASSAWTGGNEQFF
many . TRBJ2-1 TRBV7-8 TGTGCCAGCAGCTTATTAGCTGGAGAGGGGAATGAGCAGTTCTTC CASSLLAGEGNEQFF
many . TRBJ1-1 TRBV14 TGTGCCAGCAGCTCTATGACGCCGAACACTGAAGCTTTCTTT CASSSMTPNTEAFF
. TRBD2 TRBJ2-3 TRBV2 TGTGCCAGCAGTAGGACTAGCGGAAACACAGATACGCAGTATTTT CASSRTSGNTDTQYF
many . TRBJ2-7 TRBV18 TGTGCCAGCTCACCACCATCTCCGGGGGCCCACGAGCAGTACTTC CASSPPSPGAHEQYF
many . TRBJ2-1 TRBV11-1 TGTGCCAGCAGCTCTAGAGTGGGGTGGGAGCTAGGAGATGAGCAGTTCTTC CASSSRVGWELGDEQFF
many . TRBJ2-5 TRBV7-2 TGTGCCAGCAGTGCCCCGATAGGGGAGACCCAGTACTTC CASSAPIGETQYF
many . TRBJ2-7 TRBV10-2 TGCGCCAGCAGTGATCGGCTGGAGGCCTACGAGCAGTACTTC CASSDRLEAYEQYF
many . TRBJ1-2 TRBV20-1 TGCAGTGCGACCCCCGACAGGTACCCCGCGAGCTACACCTTC CSATPDRYPASYTF
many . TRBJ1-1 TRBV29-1 TGCAGCGTTGCGACAGTTTTAATCCCCACTGAAGCTTTCTTT CSVATVLIPTEAFF
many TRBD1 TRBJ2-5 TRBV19 TGTGCCAGTAGTATGGCGACAGGGTCAGAGACCCAGTACTTC CASSMATGSETQYF
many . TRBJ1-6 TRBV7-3 TGTGCCAGCAGCTTAGAGGGATCCTCACCCCTCCACTTT CASSLEGSSPLHF
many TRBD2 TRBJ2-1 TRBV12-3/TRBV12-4 TGTGCCAGCACCCGGACTAGCAGGTACAATGAGCAGTTCTTC CASTRTSRYNEQFF
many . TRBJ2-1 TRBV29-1 TGCAGCGTGGTCTCCTACAATGAGCAGTTCTTC CSVVSYNEQFF
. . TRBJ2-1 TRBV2 TGTGCCAGCAGCGGGACGCGGGATCGGGGGTTCTTC CASSGTRDRGFF
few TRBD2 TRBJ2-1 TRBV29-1 TGCAGCGTTGAAATCCTAGCGGGAGCACTCAATGAGCAGTTCTTC CSVEILAGALNEQFF
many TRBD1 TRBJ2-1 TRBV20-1 TGCAGTGCTAGAGCCGGTCTGGCGGGACAGGCCTACAATGAGCAGTTCTTC CSARAGLAGQAYNEQFF
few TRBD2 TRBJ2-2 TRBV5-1 TGCGCCAGCAGCTCGCGGAGCGGGAGGACCCGGGAGCTGTTTTTT CASSSRSGRTRELFF
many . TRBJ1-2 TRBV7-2 TGTGCCAGCAGCTTAAATTCGGTGATATTC CASSLNSVIF
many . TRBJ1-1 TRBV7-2 TGTGCCAGCAGCTGGGCGGGACAGAACACTGAAGCTTTCTTT CASSWAGQNTEAFF
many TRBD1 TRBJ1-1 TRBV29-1 TGCAGCGCTACAGGGGGACCAGCGGGCGCTTTCTTT CSATGGPAGAFF
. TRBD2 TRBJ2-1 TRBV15 TGTGCCACCAGCAGAGACTCAGCGGGAGAAGATGAGCAGTTCTTC CATSRDSAGEDEQFF
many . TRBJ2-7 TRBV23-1 TGCGCCAGCAGTCAAATGGGCAGTAGGAGTTTATTCAACGAGCAGTACTTC CASSQMGSRSLFNEQYF
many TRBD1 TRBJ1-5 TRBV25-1 TGTGCCAGCAGCGCCTTTGGGGACAGGCCCGATCAGCCCCAGCATTTT CASSAFGDRPDQPQHF
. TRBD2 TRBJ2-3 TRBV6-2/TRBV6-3 TGTGCCAGCAGTTACGTTGGACTAGCGGGGAAAATTAGGTACACAGATACGCAGTATTTT CASSYVGLAGKIRYTDTQYF
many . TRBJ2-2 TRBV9 TGTGCCAGCAGCGCGGGCCCGGGACAAGGCACAACCGGGGAGCTGTTTTTT CASSAGPGQGTTGELFF
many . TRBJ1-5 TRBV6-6 TGTGCCAGCAGGGGGTCCAATCAGCCCCAGCATTTT CASRGSNQPQHF
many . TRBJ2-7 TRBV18 TGTGCCAGCTCACCACCGACTAGTTTAGGCGAGCAGTACTTC CASSPPTSLGEQYF
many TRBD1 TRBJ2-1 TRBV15 TGTGCCACCCGACCCCGGACAGGGAGAAATGAGCAGTTCTTC CATRPRTGRNEQFF
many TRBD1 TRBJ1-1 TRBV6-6 TGTGCCAGCAGTTACGCCGGGACAGTCAACACTGAAGCTTTCTTT CASSYAGTVNTEAFF
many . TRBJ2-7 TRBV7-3 TGTGCCAGCAGCCCCGGGCCGGGCGACGAGCAGTACTTC CASSPGPGDEQYF
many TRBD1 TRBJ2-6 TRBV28 TGTGCCAGCATATCCGGCGGGACAGGGGACGGGGCCAACGTCCTGACTTTC CASISGGTGDGANVLTF
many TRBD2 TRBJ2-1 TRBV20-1 TGCAGTGCTAGAGTGGGTTCTAGCGGGAGAGTGAATGAGCAGTTCTTC CSARVGSSGRVNEQFF
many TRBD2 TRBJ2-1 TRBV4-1 TGCGCCAGCAGCCAATCTGGGGCTCAACGACTAGCGGGATATGAGCAGTTCTTC CASSQSGAQRLAGYEQFF
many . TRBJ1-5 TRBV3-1 TGTGCCAGCAGCCAAGAGGGGGATCAGCCCCAGCATTTT CASSQEGDQPQHF
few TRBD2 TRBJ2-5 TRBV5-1 TGCGCCAGCAGCGGGAGACTAGCGGGAGCTTCAGAGACCCAGTACTTC CASSGRLAGASETQYF
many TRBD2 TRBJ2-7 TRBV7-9 TGTGCCAGCAGCTTAGCGGCTAGCGGCTCCTACGAGCAGTACTTC CASSLAASGSYEQYF
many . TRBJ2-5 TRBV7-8 TGTGCCAGCAGCCCCCCCTCGCAAGAGACCCAGTACTTC CASSPPSQETQYF
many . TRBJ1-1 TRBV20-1 TGCAGTGCTAGACGGATGGCGGCTGAAGCTTTCTTT CSARRMAAEAFF
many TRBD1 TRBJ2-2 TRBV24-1 TGTGCCACTGGGACAGGGCAAGTCTCCGGGGAGCTGTTTTTT CATGTGQVSGELFF
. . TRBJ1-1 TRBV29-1 TGCAGCGGACATCGGACAGCCGGGACTGAAGCTTTCTTT CSGHRTAGTEAFF
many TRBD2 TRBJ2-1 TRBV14 TGTGCCAGCAGCCAACCGGGACTAGATCTAAATGAGCAGTTCTTC CASSQPGLDLNEQFF
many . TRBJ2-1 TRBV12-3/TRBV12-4 TGTGCCAGCAGTTCACGGGTCGGGCCTTACCACAATGAGCAGTTCTTC CASSSRVGPYHNEQFF
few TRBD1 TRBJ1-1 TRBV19 TGTGCCAGTAGCAGGGACAGGGAGGACACTGAAGCTTTCTTT CASSRDREDTEAFF
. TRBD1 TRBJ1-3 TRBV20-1 TGCAGTGCTAGTGGGACAGCTGGAAACACCATATATTTT CSASGTAGNTIYF
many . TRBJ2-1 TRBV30 TGTGCCTGGAGGCCCCCGGGGCAAGGGAACAATGAGCAGTTCTTC CAWRPPGQGNNEQFF
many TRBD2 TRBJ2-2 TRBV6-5 TGTGCCAGCAGTTACTCTGGCGGGAGGGCGAGCACCGGGGAGCTGTTTTTT CASSYSGGRASTGELFF
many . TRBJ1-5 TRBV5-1 TGCGCCAGCAGCCCAGGGACGGCCGATAGCAATCAGCCCCAGCATTTT CASSPGTADSNQPQHF
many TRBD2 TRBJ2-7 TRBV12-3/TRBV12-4 TGTGCCAGCAGTTCCCGGACTAGCGGGAGACGGTTAGACGAGCAGTACTTC CASSSRTSGRRLDEQYF
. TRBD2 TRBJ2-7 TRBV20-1 TGCAGTGCCACCGGGACTAGCGGGATCCACGAGCAGTACTTC CSATGTSGIHEQYF